The 20 T cell receptor beta chains below were found in one sample sequenced in a study of cytomegalovirus exposure and HLA in healthy donors (TCRdb year 2017). The library was prepared using the immunoSEQ multiplex PCR assay. For the multiplex PCR, a mixture combining 60 forward primers for TCR Vbeta segments and 13 reverse primers for TCR Jbeta segments was used. The immuneACCESS repertoire file appears here via TCRdb, limited to in-frame rearrangements. These files lack a portion of the clones; in checked studies, under half of the deficit traces to unresolved V genes, and the cause of the others is not known. Here the sample has 120,000 to 150,000 clones; 82% occur a single time. The ten largest account for roughly 3.2% of the sample. Sample: PBMCs. The receptors here all came from a young man in good health and CMV-seropositive.

The CDR3 reads CASSPGWLDSHYNEQFF. CDR3 nucleotides: TGTGCCAGCAGCCCAGGGTGGCTCGACTCTCACTACAATGAGCAGTTCTTC. V usage is TRBV7-8 and J usage is TRBJ2-1; weak D call: TRBD1 (5 bases). V lost 5 bases to trimming and J lost 3 bases, with 20 bases between them. Germline V gene lookup returns CDR1 SGHVS and CDR2 FQNEAQ. The CDR3 runs 17 residues.

The chain combines TRBV6-4 with TRBJ2-3, with 7 bases that match TRBD2. The CDR3 length is 16 residues. The germline CDR1 and CDR2 sequences are MRHNA and SNTAGT. J gave up 7 bases and V 3 bases, and 13 bases lay outside the gene matches. CDR3 coding DNA: TGTGCCAGCAGTGAGGGCCAGCGGGACGATCTCCATACGCAGTATTTT. Its translation: CASSEGQRDDLHTQYF.

The chain couples TRBV29-1 to TRBJ2-3, with 9 positions matching TRBD2. Germline lookup yields CDR1 SQVTM and CDR2 ANQGSEA. The CDR3 length is 14 residues. The V segment lost 2 bases and the J segment 2 bases; nucleotides outside the gene matches: 2. The CDR3: CSVELAGHTDTQYF. The CDR3 nucleotides read TGCAGCGTTGAACTAGCGGGACACACAGATACGCAGTATTTT.

Comment on this clone: The same CDR3 arises from other DNA sequences in this sample as well. The chain uses TRBV27 and TRBJ2-7, with 9 bases aligning to TRBD1. The CDR3 extends over 14 amino acids. V lost 6 bases, J lost 4 bases, and 7 bases stayed unmatched. CDR1 and CDR2 (germline): MNHEY, SMNVEV (reference sequence). The CDR3 sequence: CASSLGQGIYEQYF. CDR3 sequence (DNA): TGTGCCAGCAGCCTGGGACAGGGTATATACGAGCAGTACTTC.

This clone was counted between two and nine times. This chain connects TRBV5-1 to TRBJ1-4; D call uncertain. The ends were cut back, 2 bases at V and 8 bases at J, with 10 bases in the middle. From germline, CDR1 is SGHRS and CDR2 YFSETQ. This CDR3 comprises 13 residues. This chain's CDR3 is CASSFSDNEKLFF. In nucleotides, the CDR3 is TGCGCCAGCAGCTTTTCAGACAACGAAAAACTGTTTTTT.

This clone was seen a handful of times. The chain recombines TRBV7-6 with TRBJ2-3, with TRBD2 matching 9 bases. Losses at the gene ends were 1 base for V and 6 bases for J; bases not matched to a gene: 2. CDR3 size: 14 residues. From germline, CDR1 is SGHVS and CDR2 FNYEAQ. CDR3 in amino acids: CASSLVAGVDTQYF. The DNA for the CDR3 is TGTGCCAGCAGCTTAGTAGCGGGAGTGGATACGCAGTATTTT.

The chain joins TRBV29-1 to TRBJ2-3; TRBD2 agrees at 13 bases. The junction had 11 bases not matched to a gene; V was cut back by 6 bases and J by 5 bases. Germline CDR1 and CDR2: SQVTM and ANQGSEA. The CDR3 is made up of 16 amino acids. The CDR3 sequence: CSVPGTSGVLGDTQYF. CDR3 DNA sequence: TGCAGCGTACCCGGGACTAGCGGGGTTCTCGGAGATACGCAGTATTTT.

The V gene is TRBV6-5, the J gene TRBJ2-1; D is perhaps TRBD1 (6 bases). Looked up from germline, CDR1 is MNHEY and CDR2 is SVGAGI. Deletions cut 2 bases from V and 4 bases from J, with 15 bases between. This CDR3 has 16 residues. The CDR3 DNA reads TGTGCCAGCAGTTACACCACAGGGATGCGGTACAATGAGCAGTTCTTC. This sequence encodes CASSYTTGMRYNEQFF.

The J gene is TRBJ1-1, the V gene TRBV2, with TRBD1 identical over 9 bases. This CDR3 region has 15 residues. With V trimmed by 6 bases and J by 1 base, 6 bases remained unmatched. Germline V lookup: CDR1 SNHLY, CDR2 FYNNEI. CDR3 in DNA: TGTGCCAGCAGGACTCCGGGACAGGGGAACACTGAAGCTTTCTTT. Amino acid sequence: CASRTPGQGNTEAFF.

V usage is TRBV19 and J usage is TRBJ2-1; a weak D match, TRBD1 (6 bases). Germline CDR1 is LNHDA and CDR2 is SQIVND (reference sequence). The CDR3 runs 14 residues. V lost 4 bases to trimming and J lost 4 bases, with 11 bases between them. The CDR3 loop reads CASSKDRFYNEQFF. CDR3 DNA: TGTGCCAGTAGTAAGGACAGATTTTACAATGAGCAGTTCTTC.

V usage is TRBV5-1 and J usage is TRBJ1-1, with D possibly being TRBD1 (5 bases). The CDR3 loop spans 15 amino acids. Germline CDR1 SGHRS, CDR2 YFSETQ. V was trimmed by 1 base and J by 2 bases, leaving 12 bases between them. CDR3 region: CASSLSGGGNTEAFF. In DNA form, the CDR3 reads TGCGCCAGCAGCTTGTCGGGGGGGGGTAACACTGAAGCTTTCTTT.

V gene TRBV7-8 combines with J gene TRBJ2-1; TRBD2 agrees at 11 bases. The junction had 14 bases not matched to a gene; V was cut back by 1 base and J by 9 bases. From germline, CDR1 is SGHVS and CDR2 FQNEAQ. The CDR3 length is 18 residues. DNA of the CDR3: TGTGCCAGCAGCTTAGGGGTTAGCGGGAGGGCCCGTGTAGGTGAGCAGTTCTTC. Encoded protein: CASSLGVSGRARVGEQFF.

The rearrangement uses TRBV19 and TRBJ2-1; TRBD1 matches at 9 bases. Germline lookup yields CDR1 LNHDA and CDR2 SQIVND (reference sequence). The CDR3 contains 16 residues. V trimming: 5 bases; J trimming: 4 bases; junction bases outside the gene matches: 9. The CDR3 DNA is TGTGCCAGTAGTTTTACCGGGACAGGGACTTACAATGAGCAGTTCTTC. Its translation: CASSFTGTGTYNEQFF.

The CDR3 nucleotides read TGCGCCAGCAGCCAAGATGACGCTAGTGGAACCAAAAACATTCAGTACTTC. It yields the protein CASSQDDASGTKNIQYF. V and J are TRBV4-1 and TRBJ2-4; D is undetermined. The V end lost 0 bases, the J end lost 2 bases, and 14 bases lay between the germline ends. There are 17 residues in the CDR3. Germline V gene sequence: CDR1 MGHRA, CDR2 YSYEKL.

The chain recombines TRBV11-2 with TRBJ2-7; 9 bases map to TRBD1. CDR3 length: 15 amino acids. CDR1 is SGHAT and CDR2 is FQNNGV in the germline V gene. V was clipped by 5 bases and J by 0 bases; unmatched bases: 5. For the CDR3, the DNA is TGTGCCAGCAGCATGGGACAGGGTAACTCCTACGAGCAGTACTTC. It specifies CASSMGQGNSYEQYF. Together with reference TRBV11-2 and TRBJ2-7, the CDR3 gives the full variable domain: EAGVAQSPRYKIIEKRQSVAFWCNPISGHATLYWYQQILGQGPKLLIQFQNNGVVDDSQLPKDRFSAERLKGVDSTLKIQPAKLEDSAVYLCASSMGQGNSYEQYFGPGTRLTVT.

The chain couples TRBV7-2 to TRBJ1-3; D call uncertain. With 1 base removed from V and 0 bases from J, the gap between germline ends came to 7 bases. The CDR3 is made up of 15 amino acids. The germline V gene encodes CDR1 SGHTA and CDR2 FQGNSA. The CDR3 loop is CASSLEPSSGNTIYF. The CDR3 DNA sequence: TGTGCCAGCAGCTTAGAACCCAGCTCTGGAAACACCATATATTTT.

This chain connects TRBV28 to TRBJ1-4, with 7 nucleotides matching TRBD1. The J segment lost 5 bases and the V segment lost 7 bases, leaving 7 bases of the junction unmatched. Looked up from germline, CDR1 is MDHEN and CDR2 is SYDVKM. This CDR3 contains 14 residues. The CDR3 is CASIDRVSNEKLFF. In nucleotides, the CDR3 is TGTGCCAGCATTGACAGGGTTAGCAATGAAAAACTGTTTTTT.

V gene TRBV5-1 combines with J gene TRBJ1-1; 10 nucleotides align to TRBD1. The CDR3 has 15 amino acids. Trimming took 4 bases from V and 0 from J; bases not matched to a gene: 3. Looked up from germline, CDR1 is SGHRS and CDR2 is YFSETQ. The CDR3 is CASSRGQGMNTEAFF. The CDR3 DNA is TGCGCCAGCAGCAGGGGACAGGGGATGAACACTGAAGCTTTCTTT.

This chain joins TRBV5-1 and TRBJ2-1, with 14 bases identical to TRBD2. CDR1 SGHRS and CDR2 YFSETQ come from the germline V gene. V shed 0 bases, J shed 6 bases, and the junction held 5 bases outside the gene matches. CDR3 length: 17 amino acids. CDR3 sequence (DNA): TGCGCCAGCAGCTTGGAGGGACTAGCGGGAGTCCGCAATGAGCAGTTCTTC. Translation gives CASSLEGLAGVRNEQFF. Supplemented by reference TRBV5-1 and TRBJ2-1, the full variable domain reads KAGVTQTPRYLIKTRGQQVTLSCSPISGHRSVSWYQQTPGQGLQFLFEYFSETQRNKGNFPGRFSGRQFSNSRSEMNVSTLELGDSALYLCASSLEGLAGVRNEQFFGPGTRLTVL.

The chain is built from TRBV28 and TRBJ1-3, with 9 bases lining up with TRBD1. This CDR3 spans 15 amino acids. The V and J ends lost 6 bases and 4 bases, in that order; junction bases with no gene match: 7. Looked up from germline, CDR1 is MDHEN and CDR2 is SYDVKM. CDR3 nucleotide sequence: TGTGCCAGCAGGACTAGGGACAGGGTCGGAAACACCATATATTTT. Protein product: CASRTRDRVGNTIYF. The variable domain in full, with the rest retrieved from reference TRBV28 and TRBJ1-3, is DVKVTQSSRYLVKRTGEKVFLECVQDMDHENMFWYRQDPGLGLRLIYFSYDVKMKEKGDIPEGYSVSREKKERFSLILESASTNQTSMYLCASRTRDRVGNTIYFGEGSWLTVV.